What follows describes a single T cell receptor beta chain. CDR3 length: 15 residues. V dropped 0 bases and J dropped 3 bases, with 12 bases sitting between them. Germline-derived CDR1 and CDR2 are MNHNY and SVGAGI (reference sequence). The record originates from a study of shared clonotypes between healthy human individuals. Looking at the study overall: The study used three CD4 naive, three CD4 memory, two CD8 naive and one CD8 memory plate per donor.

The assay ran at deep level. Libraries were prepared by immunoSEQ multiplex PCR; TCRdb keeps only in-frame clonotypes and omits some of them. The top ten hold about 0.06% of the sample, which has about 600,000 clones, about 96% seen once. This TCR derives from a woman in her 30s in good health. Source material: naive CD4+ T cells sorted from blood. Specified subset: CD45RA+ positively selected. The V gene is TRBV6-6, the J gene TRBJ2-7, with D possibly TRBD1 on 6 matching bases. The CDR3 DNA follows: TGTGCCAGCAGTTACTCGAAAGGACAGATCTACGAGCAGTACTTC. This sequence encodes CASSYSKGQIYEQYF.